Reported below is one T cell receptor (beta chain). Sequencing was performed with immunoSEQ multiplex PCR; in TCRdb, only in-frame clones are kept and a portion is missing. This sample has tens of thousands of clones, with 84% found just once. This record belongs to a study of blood T cell repertoires in COVID-19. Trimming stripped 2 bases from V and 3 bases from J, with 11 bases between. Germline assignment: CDR1 MDHEN and CDR2 SYDVKM. The CDR3 runs to 15 residues. The chain combines TRBV28 with TRBJ1-5; maybe TRBD1 (5 bases). This clonotype was obtained from a human donor in a cohort sampled during active COVID-19. The sequencing sample was made of peripheral blood. The CDR3 is CASSLKGAYNQPQHF. The CDR3 bases are TGTGCCAGCAGTTTAAAAGGGGCCTACAATCAGCCCCAGCATTTT. The full variable domain, completed using reference TRBV28 and TRBJ1-5, is DVKVTQSSRYLVKRTGEKVFLECVQDMDHENMFWYRQDPGLGLRLIYFSYDVKMKEKGDIPEGYSVSREKKERFSLILESASTNQTSMYLCASSLKGAYNQPQHFGDGTRLSIL.